The clone carrying this TCR beta chain was recorded at least ten times. Its antigen is not identified. The source of the sample is a study of CD8 T cells in ankylosing spondylitis. Findings and limits, study-wide: Characteristic, it appeared, of ankylosing spondylitis blood was a TCR beta motif of several highly homologous variants. Those disease-linked clones were CD8+; they were also relatively rare in peripheral blood.

V lost 4 bases to trimming and J lost 8 bases, with 8 bases between them. The CDR3 is made up of 10 amino acids. Per germline, CDR1 SQVTM and CDR2 ANQGSEA. Generation of TCR beta libraries employed quantitative 5'-RACE incorporating molecular barcodes. Using its own MiXCR run on the 5' RACE reads, TCRdb lists one record per CDR3 protein. The sample lists roughly 160,000 distinct CDR3 sequences, roughly 10% occurring once. This clonotype was sampled from a female donor with ankylosing spondylitis or in good health (not recorded which). Specimen: blood, either unsorted or a sorted T cell fraction (not recorded which). The chain has TRBV29-1 and TRBJ1-2; unclear D gene. CDR3: CSVGTDGYTF. CDR3 coding DNA: TGCAGCGTTGGAACGGACGGCTACACCTTC.